Listed here are 5 T cell receptor beta chains from one sample, sequenced in a study of vaccination effects on CD4 cells after COVID-19. Their recognized antigens are unknown. Profiling relied on immunoSEQ multiplex PCR, and the TCRdb table lists in-frame clones only, not all of them. The sample shows about 20,000 clones, around 70% of them seen only once. Peptide-pool stimulation followed by sequencing identified expanded antigen-specific CD4+ clonotypes in the ViraFEST assay. Isolation of CD4+ T cells took place after less than 12 days of culture. The material was CD4+ T cells from PBMCs cultured with HCoV-229E spike peptides, obtained before COVID-19 vaccination. These receptors were collected from a human donor who received a COVID-19 vaccine.

J is TRBJ1-2 and V is TRBV3-1 (or the pseudogene TRBV3-2), with D maybe TRBD1 (6 bases). The CDR3 loop spans 12 amino acids. Germline V gene sequence: CDR1 LGHDT, CDR2 YNNKEL (reference sequence). V lost 4 bases and J lost 5, with 8 bases in between. The CDR3 sequence is CASSRDRYGYTF. The CDR3 DNA sequence: TGTGCCAGCAGCCGCGACAGGTATGGCTACACCTTC.

The gene calls are TRBV24-1 and TRBJ2-7, with D maybe TRBD2 (5 bases). Germline V gene data show CDR1 as KGHDR and CDR2 as SFDVKD. V gave up 3 bases and J gave up 2 bases, with 13 bases separating them. The CDR3 contains 15 residues. CDR3 in DNA: TGTGCCACCAGTGATATCGGGGAACTTCCCTACGAGCAGTACTTC. This gives the protein CATSDIGELPYEQYF.

The sample holds a few counts of this clone. The chain employs TRBV4-1 and TRBJ2-1, with D possibly being TRBD2 (5 bases). CDR1 is MGHRA, CDR2 YSYEKL, per germline. Trimming stripped 4 bases from V and 5 bases from J, with 18 bases between. This CDR3 spans 16 amino acids. DNA of the CDR3: TGCGCCAGCAGCCGTCTCTCACACGGGAATGACAATGAGCAGTTCTTC. It is translated as CASSRLSHGNDNEQFF.

This chain uses TRBV27 with TRBJ2-3; the D is unclear. The V gene's germline CDR1 is MNHEY and CDR2 SMNVEV (reference sequence). V was clipped by 2 bases and J by 1 base, with 13 bases between them. The CDR3 spans 16 residues. CDR3 nucleotide sequence: TGTGCCAGCAGTTTAAGCCGGAGCTATGGCACAGATACGCAGTATTTT. This translates into CASSLSRSYGTDTQYF.

The chain employs TRBV19 and TRBJ2-7; 14 bases match TRBD2. With 10 bases clipped from V and 0 bases from J, the junction kept 8 bases outside the gene matches. The CDR3 covers 16 residues. Germline assignment: CDR1 LNHDA and CDR2 SQIVND (reference sequence). The CDR3 here is CAKAGTSGRRSYEQYF. The CDR3 DNA reads as TGTGCCAAAGCCGGGACTAGCGGGAGACGCTCCTACGAGCAGTACTTC.